This is a list of T cell receptor beta chains from one sample in a study of identical twins. Via MiXCR, TCRdb re-called the 5' RACE reads, giving one row per CDR3 protein. This sample yields about 690,000 distinct CDR3 sequences, of which roughly 6% are seen a single time; around 2% belongs to the top ten. The sequencing input was naive T cells sorted from blood. These receptor sequences come from a man younger than 30 in good health. Each CDR3 is given with its conserved first and last residue.

TRBJ1-6	TRBV6-5	CASSFTVGSPLHF
TRBJ2-7	TRBV5-1	CASSLVGGYEQYF
TRBJ1-1	TRBV4-3	CASSQETGLPGAEAFF
TRBJ2-2	TRBV25-1	CASSPPPGAGTGELFF
TRBJ2-3	TRBV5-5	CASAGLGDPDTQYF
TRBJ2-1	TRBV20-1	CSARSLNNEQFF
TRBJ2-2	TRBV14	CASSTVRTGELFF
TRBJ2-3	TRBV29-1	CSVAKGLAGPSTDTQYF
TRBJ2-1	TRBV3-1	CASSQDNGRGGFF
TRBJ2-1	TRBV9	CASSPFRTGDFNEQFF
TRBJ2-3	TRBV7-9	CASSLAHLYGQFDTQYF
TRBJ2-5	TRBV5-8	CASSHWLGTGSLETQYF
TRBJ2-3	TRBV7-9	CACYTDTQYF
TRBJ2-2	TRBV28	CASSNTGVGNTGELFF
TRBJ2-3	TRBV27	CASSFRASGSTDTQYF
TRBJ1-2	TRBV10-3	CAISESRSAGYTF
TRBJ1-5	TRBV10-3	CAISESAQGDSNQPQHF
TRBJ2-5	TRBV12-3/TRBV12-4	CASSPGTASVETQYF
TRBJ1-2	TRBV7-8	CASSSGQGADGYTF
TRBJ2-5	TRBV6-5	CASSYLGSSAQETQYF
TRBJ2-6	TRBV2	CARGTGISGANVLTF
TRBJ2-3	TRBV3-1	CASSQDSGRSEDF
TRBJ2-5	TRBV27	CASSFPGGFPQYF
TRBJ2-3	TRBV2	CASSVEDPGLAGGRTDTQYF
TRBJ1-2	TRBV5-1	CASSSDGDRGPGYTF
TRBJ1-5	TRBV6-2/TRBV6-3	CASSYSAGGYQPQHF
TRBJ2-2	TRBV12-3/TRBV12-4	CASSIRGSGTGELFF
TRBJ1-1	TRBV29-1	CSVEAGTGHLDTEAFF
TRBJ2-1	TRBV12-3/TRBV12-4	CASSFRRGKQFF
TRBJ2-3	TRBV5-1	CASSWRPGSSTDTQYF
TRBJ2-2	TRBV9	CASSVGTPGTGELFF
TRBJ2-3	TRBV7-8	CASSLSKLDPSTDTQYF
TRBJ1-5	TRBV10-2	CASDGTGNQPQHF
TRBJ1-3	TRBV6-6	CASRGGSGNTTYF
TRBJ2-7	TRBV5-6	CASSFSGRGQREQYF
TRBJ2-7	TRBV19	CATQGQNYEQYF
TRBJ2-5	TRBV7-2	CASSSDTQETQHF
TRBJ2-7	TRBV10-3	CAVTSGSSLYEQYF
TRBJ2-3	TRBV20-1	CSAREKAGGDTDTQYF
TRBJ2-1	TRBV12-3/TRBV12-4	CASSPTGPQNEQFF
TRBJ2-4	TRBV10-3	CAISESNSGGQLAKNIQYF
TRBJ2-1	TRBV12-5	CASGLGGLAGRGNEQFF
TRBJ2-7	TRBV4-3	CASSQDRGPPYEQYF
TRBJ2-3	TRBV6-4	CATHQPRAADTQYF
TRBJ2-1	TRBV12-3/TRBV12-4	CASSAALAGYYNEQFF
TRBJ1-2	TRBV12-3/TRBV12-4	CASSPYRGRNYGYTF
TRBJ2-1	TRBV20-1	CSAGDRVGVADNEQFF
TRBJ1-2	TRBV7-9	CASTSTGQGALWGYTF